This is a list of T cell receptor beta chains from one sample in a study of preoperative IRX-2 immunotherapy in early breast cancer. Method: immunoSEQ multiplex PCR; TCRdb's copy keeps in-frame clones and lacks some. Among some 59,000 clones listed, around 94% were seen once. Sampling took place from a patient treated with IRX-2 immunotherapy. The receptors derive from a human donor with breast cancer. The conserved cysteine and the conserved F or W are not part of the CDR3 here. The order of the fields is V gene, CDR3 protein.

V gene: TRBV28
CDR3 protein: ASRATHHGTGELF

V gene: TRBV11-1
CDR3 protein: ASSWRVNTGELF

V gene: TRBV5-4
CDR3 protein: ASSSTRDGGTDTQY

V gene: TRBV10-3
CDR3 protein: AISEAGGHEQY

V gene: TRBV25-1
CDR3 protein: ASSEIGDRQETQY

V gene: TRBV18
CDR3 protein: ASSPRGHNTGELF

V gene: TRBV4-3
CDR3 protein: ASSQGPPRPSYNEQF

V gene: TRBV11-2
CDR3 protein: ASSSIKGFYYEQY

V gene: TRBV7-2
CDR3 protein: ASSLAIGEQY

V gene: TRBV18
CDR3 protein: ASSPWYREENTGELF

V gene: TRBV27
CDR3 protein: ASRGAYEQY

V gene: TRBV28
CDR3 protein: ASAGKGHYGYT

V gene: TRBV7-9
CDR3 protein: ASSLGVGYEIQQY

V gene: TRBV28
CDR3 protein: ASSSPAGGKNIQY

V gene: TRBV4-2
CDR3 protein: ASSQRGKTDTQY

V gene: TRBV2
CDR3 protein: ASSDRLHSYGYT

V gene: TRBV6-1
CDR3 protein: ASSPTGPSYNEQF

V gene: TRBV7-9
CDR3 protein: ASSLTGTLAYEQY

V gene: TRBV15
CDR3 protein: ATSRERGLNTEAF

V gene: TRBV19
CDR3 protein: ATSPGTYYEQY

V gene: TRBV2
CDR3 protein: ASSEQNTEAF

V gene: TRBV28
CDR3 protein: ASSLVFFGYT

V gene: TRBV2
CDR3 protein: ASSVFGIQPQH

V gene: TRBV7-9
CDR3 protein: ASSENTPEQF

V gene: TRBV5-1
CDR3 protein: ASSLSASYEQY

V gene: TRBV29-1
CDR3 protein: SVAYGTVSYEQY

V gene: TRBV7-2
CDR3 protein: ASSFQGSTEAF

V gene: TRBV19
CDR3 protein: ASSIWQGANYGYT

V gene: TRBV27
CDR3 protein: ASSFDRGRARHPRDTQY

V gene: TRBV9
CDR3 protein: ASSRSGGYEQY

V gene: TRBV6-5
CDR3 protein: ASSYRPGGLEAF

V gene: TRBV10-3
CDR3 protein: AISEGVQIHGYT

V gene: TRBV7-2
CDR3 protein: ASSITTGVGYGYT

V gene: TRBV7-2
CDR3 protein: ASRQPGQGSNEQF

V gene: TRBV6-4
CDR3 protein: ASSKYRTGGDGYT

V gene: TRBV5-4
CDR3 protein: ASSQDSWGELF

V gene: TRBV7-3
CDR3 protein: ASSLMVGSGTDTQY

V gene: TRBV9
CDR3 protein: ASSPQWGSADTQY

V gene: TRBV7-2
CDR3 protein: ASSLEVPGTGTRAF

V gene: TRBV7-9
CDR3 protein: TSSRGVLPQH

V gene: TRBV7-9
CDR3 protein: ASRPTRNTEAF

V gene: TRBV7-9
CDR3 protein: ASSLMWSPEAF

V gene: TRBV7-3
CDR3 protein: ASSLTVGGYEQY

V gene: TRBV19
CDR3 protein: ASSPRGGTSTDTQY

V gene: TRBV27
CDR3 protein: ATSPVGYNSPLH

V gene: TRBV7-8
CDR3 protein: ASSRDRGRTDTQY

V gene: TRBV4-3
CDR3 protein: ASSLTTQAHTQY

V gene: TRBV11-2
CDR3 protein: ASSPAGANVLT

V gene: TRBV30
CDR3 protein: AWRAGSYNEQF

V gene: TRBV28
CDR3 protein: ASSEGGRAYGYT